One sample yielded the 9 T cell receptor beta chains listed below, sequenced in a study of blood T cell repertoires in COVID-19. Clones were read by immunoSEQ multiplex PCR, and TCRdb kept only the in-frame ones, dropping some. Altogether 220,000 or so clones are present, 85% to 90% being singletons, with the ten largest covering about 0.95%. Sequencing was performed on PBMCs or T cells enriched from blood (not recorded which). The receptors were gathered from a man aged 50 to 59 who had been exposed to COVID-19.

The chain combines TRBV3-1 (or the pseudogene TRBV3-2) with TRBJ1-1; the D gene is possibly TRBD1 (5 bases). This CDR3 comprises 16 residues. V gave up 1 base and J gave up 0 bases, with 12 bases separating them. The germline V gene encodes CDR1 LGHDT and CDR2 YNNKEL (reference sequence). Here the CDR3 DNA reads TGTGCCAGCAGCCAAGGGGTTCGACAGATGAACACTGAAGCTTTCTTT. This sequence encodes CASSQGVRQMNTEAFF.

This chain links TRBV30 with TRBJ1-1, with D hard to call. Germline V gives CDR1 GTSNPN, CDR2 SVGIG (reference sequence). The ends were cut back, 0 bases at V and 3 bases at J, with 11 bases in the middle. The CDR3 is 14 amino acids. CDR3: CAWSVLGGYTEAFF. CDR3 in DNA: TGTGCCTGGAGTGTACTGGGAGGGTACACTGAAGCTTTCTTT.

The chain uses TRBV5-5 and TRBJ1-2; TRBD1 agrees at 8 bases. The length of the CDR3 is 16 residues. Germline CDR1 SGHKS, CDR2 YYEKEE (reference sequence). V trimming: 4 bases; J trimming: 0 bases; junction bases outside the gene matches: 8. The CDR3 protein is CASSRGQGPSNYGYTF. The CDR3 coding sequence is TGTGCCAGCAGCCGAGGACAGGGACCTTCTAACTATGGCTACACCTTC.

This sequence joins TRBV5-4 and TRBJ1-2, with D perhaps TRBD1 (6 bases). The germline V and J ends were trimmed by 4 bases and 5 bases, with 21 bases remaining between them. This CDR3 has 16 amino acids. Per the germline V gene, CDR1 is SGHNT and CDR2 is YYREEE (reference sequence). In DNA, the CDR3 is TGTGCCAGCAGCCCGGGGTGGTTGGGGGCAGGATATGGCTACACCTTC. Translated: CASSPGWLGAGYGYTF.

This clone was recorded once. The rearrangement uses TRBV15 and TRBJ2-7, with D perhaps TRBD1 (6 bases). V gave up 0 bases and J gave up 3 bases, with 12 bases separating them. The CDR3 extends over 15 amino acids. Germline V lookup: CDR1 LNHNV, CDR2 YYDKDF (reference sequence). Here the CDR3 reads CATSRDPTDSYEQYF. CDR3 in DNA: TGTGCCACCAGCAGAGACCCGACGGACAGCTACGAGCAGTACTTC.

The rearrangement uses TRBV9 and TRBJ2-1; TRBD1 matches 7 bases. V shed 4 bases, J shed 8 bases, and the junction held 9 bases outside the gene matches. The germline V gene encodes CDR1 SGDLS and CDR2 YYNGEE. There are 14 residues in the CDR3. CDR3 sequence: CASSFDPTGHEQFF. The CDR3 nucleotides are TGTGCCAGCAGCTTTGACCCGACAGGGCATGAGCAGTTCTTC.

This clone appeared once. The rearrangement links TRBV27 to TRBJ2-1, with D possibly TRBD2 on 7 matching bases. The CDR3 covers 16 residues. CDR1 MNHEY and CDR2 SMNVEV come from the germline V gene (reference sequence). V lost 5 bases and J lost 0, with 14 bases in between. The CDR3 DNA follows: TGTGCCAGCAGTCGGATAGGGGGGGTCTCCTACAATGAGCAGTTCTTC. The encoded protein is CASSRIGGVSYNEQFF.

This chain connects TRBV19 to TRBJ1-1; TRBD1 matches 8 bases. Per germline, CDR1 LNHDA and CDR2 SQIVND (reference sequence). There are 15 residues in the CDR3. V lost 0 bases to trimming and J lost 4 bases; unmatched junction nucleotides: 4. The CDR3 DNA reads as TGTGCCAGTAGTATAGACGACACAGGGGGCACTGAAGCTTTCTTT. Translation gives CASSIDDTGGTEAFF.

The chain is built from TRBV14 and TRBJ2-1; 7 bases match TRBD2. CDR3 length: 14 residues. V shed 7 bases, J shed 10 bases, and the junction held 13 bases outside the gene matches. Germline CDR1 reads SGHDN; CDR2 reads FVKESK. The CDR3 DNA sequence: TGTGCCAGCACCCCCGCCCTTTTCGGGAGGGAGCAGTTCTTC. Residues: CASTPALFGREQFF. Filled out from reference TRBV14 and TRBJ2-1, the complete variable domain reads EAGVTQFPSHSVIEKGQTVTLRCDPISGHDNLYWYRRVMGKEIKFLLHFVKESKQDESGMPNNRFLAERTGGTYSTLKVQPAELEDSGVYFCASTPALFGREQFFGPGTRLTVL.